These 19 T cell receptor beta chains were sequenced from one sample in a study of blood T cell repertoires in COVID-19. TCRdb's table, derived via immunoSEQ multiplex PCR, lists solely in-frame clones and lacks some. The data contain over 25,000 clones, roughly 80% of them seen just once; the ten biggest clones take up about two fifths. The material sequenced was peripheral blood. The receptors were sampled from an elderly woman with acute or convalescent COVID-19.

The chain joins TRBV7-9 to TRBJ1-3; maybe TRBD1 (5 bases). Trimming pared 0 bases from V and 8 bases from J, leaving 8 bases between. Germline-derived CDR1 and CDR2 are SEHNR and FQNEAQ (reference sequence). The CDR3 covers 13 residues. Here the CDR3 DNA reads TGTGCCAGCAGCTTAGCGGGGGGGGACACCATATATTTT. This encodes CASSLAGGDTIYF.

The V gene is TRBV2, the J gene TRBJ1-2; TRBD1 aligns across 7 bases. CDR1 is SNHLY, CDR2 FYNNEI, per germline. V gave up 8 bases and J gave up 5 bases; unmatched junction bases: 14. There are 15 residues in the CDR3. CDR3: CASDRAAPMTYGYTF. The CDR3 DNA sequence: TGTGCCAGCGACAGGGCAGCCCCGATGACGTATGGCTACACCTTC. Supplemented by reference TRBV2 and TRBJ1-2, the full variable domain reads EPEVTQTPSHQVTQMGQEVILRCVPISNHLYFYWYRQILGQKVEFLVSFYNNEISEKSEIFDDQFSVERPDGSNFTLKIRSTKLEDSAMYFCASDRAAPMTYGYTFGSGTRLTVV.

V gene TRBV28 combines with J gene TRBJ2-7; D is possibly TRBD1 (7 bases). From germline, CDR1 is MDHEN and CDR2 SYDVKM. The CDR3 totals 16 residues. V lost 2 bases, J lost 3 bases, and 17 bases lay in between. Here the CDR3 DNA reads TGTGCCAGCAGTTTAGTCCTGCCAGGGGGGAACTACGAGCAGTACTTC. Its translation: CASSLVLPGGNYEQYF.

The chain uses TRBV3-1 (or the pseudogene TRBV3-2) and TRBJ1-1, with 7 bases fitting TRBD1. With 6 bases clipped from V and 1 base from J, the junction kept 5 bases outside the gene matches. CDR1 is LGHDT and CDR2 is YNNKEL in the germline V gene (reference sequence). The CDR3 is made up of 14 amino acids. The CDR3 sequence is CASRRQGSNTEAFF. The CDR3 region has the DNA TGTGCCAGCAGACGACAGGGATCGAACACTGAAGCTTTCTTT.

The chain employs TRBV6-5 and TRBJ2-1; D gene unclear. Trimming pared 6 bases from V and 5 bases from J, leaving 5 bases between. Germline loops: CDR1 MNHEY, CDR2 SVGAGI. The CDR3 sequence is 11 residues long. CDR3 nucleotide sequence: TGTGCCAGCAGGAGGAACAATGAGCAGTTCTTC. Translation gives CASRRNNEQFF.

The chain carries TRBV6-6 and TRBJ1-5, with TRBD1 matching over 8 bases. Germline V gives CDR1 MNHNY, CDR2 SVGAGI (reference sequence). The CDR3 is 15 amino acids. V dropped 6 bases and J dropped 3; count of bases not matched to a gene: 7. The CDR3: CASSWTGSYNQPQHF. CDR3 in DNA: TGTGCCAGCAGCTGGACAGGGTCCTACAATCAGCCCCAGCATTTT.

The CDR3 sequence is CAWSTRADTEAFF. As DNA, the CDR3 is TGTGCCTGGAGTACGAGGGCGGACACTGAAGCTTTCTTT. The genes are TRBV30 and TRBJ1-1; D is unresolved. The V gene's germline CDR1 is GTSNPN and CDR2 SVGIG (reference sequence). The CDR3 is made up of 13 amino acids. The V end lost 2 bases, the J end lost 3 bases, and 10 bases lay between the germline ends.

The J gene is TRBJ1-1, the V gene TRBV12-3 or TRBV12-4, with no clear D. This CDR3 contains 10 residues. V shed 2 bases and J shed 7 bases, with 2 bases lying between them. DNA for the CDR3: TGTGCCAGCAGTTTATATGAAGCTTTCTTT. Protein sequence: CASSLYEAFF.

This chain links TRBV4-1 with TRBJ1-6, with D maybe TRBD1 (5 bases). The V end was cut by 2 bases, the J end by 5 bases, with 13 bases between. This CDR3 has 16 amino acids. From germline, CDR1 is MGHRA and CDR2 YSYEKL. CDR3 sequence: CASSQTGRSHNSPLHF. The CDR3 DNA is TGCGCCAGCAGCCAAACAGGTAGAAGCCATAATTCACCCCTCCACTTT.

The V call is TRBV2, the J call TRBJ2-3; 7 positions match TRBD2. The CDR3 contains 14 residues. The germline V gene encodes CDR1 SNHLY and CDR2 FYNNEI. Trimming at V came to 4 bases and at J to 2 bases, leaving 3 bases not matched to a gene. Here the CDR3 reads CASSGLATTDTQYF. CDR3 bases: TGTGCCAGCAGTGGACTAGCTACCACAGATACGCAGTATTTT.

This clone has only one observation. The chain links TRBV4-2 to TRBJ2-2; 12 bases line up with TRBD2. The CDR3 spans 16 residues. Looked up from germline, CDR1 is LGHNA and CDR2 is YNFKEQ. The ends lost 5 bases at V and 4 bases at J; junction bases unmatched: 5. CDR3 nucleotides: TGTGCCAGCAGCTCTAGCGGGGGGGCCGGCACCGGGGAGCTGTTTTTT. Residues: CASSSSGGAGTGELFF.

The V and J genes are TRBV13 and TRBJ1-2, with D perhaps matching TRBD1 (6 bases). The CDR3 extends over 13 amino acids. CDR1 and CDR2 (germline): PRHDT, FYEKMQ (reference sequence). Trimming took off 5 bases at V and 8 bases at J, with 15 bases between the two ends. CDR3 coding DNA: TGTGCCAGCAGCCCGACAGGCATTTGGGGCTACACCTTC. This encodes CASSPTGIWGYTF.

This clone came up many times. The chain is built from TRBV9 and TRBJ2-7; D perhaps matches TRBD1 (6 bases). Trimming shortened V by 0 bases and J by 6 bases, and 13 bases separated the two germline ends. The CDR3 consists of 14 residues. Germline CDR1 SGDLS, CDR2 YYNGEE. CDR3 amino acids: CASSVAYRGSEQYF. The CDR3 DNA follows: TGTGCCAGCAGCGTAGCTTATAGGGGGAGCGAGCAGTACTTC.

The chain is built from TRBV11-3 and TRBJ2-2, with 10 nucleotides matching TRBD1. V was pared by 5 bases and J by 4 bases, with 4 bases of the junction left unmatched. The CDR3 covers 15 residues. The germline gives CDR1 SGHNT, CDR2 YENEEA. CDR3 sequence (DNA): TGTGCCAGCAGCCCGCGGACAGGGGGCACCGGGGAGCTGTTTTTT. It encodes CASSPRTGGTGELFF. The full variable domain, with the rest looked up from reference TRBV11-3 and TRBJ2-2, is EAGVVQSPRYKIIEKKQPVAFWCNPISGHNTLYWYLQNLGQGPELLIRYENEEAVDDSQLPKDRFSAERLKGVDSTLKIQPAELGDSAVYLCASSPRTGGTGELFFGEGSRLTVL.

V is TRBV7-8 and J is TRBJ2-2; D may be TRBD2 (6 bases). CDR1 is SGHVS, CDR2 FQNEAQ, per germline. Trimming removed 5 bases from V and 0 bases from J, with 13 bases in between. CDR3 length: 16 amino acids. CDR3 bases: TGTGCCAGCAGCCAGCGGGCACTTGCGAACACCGGGGAGCTGTTTTTT. Protein: CASSQRALANTGELFF.

This clone was seen a single time. V gene TRBV7-2 combines with J gene TRBJ2-7; D perhaps matches TRBD2 (6 bases). The CDR3 sequence is 14 residues long. Trimming left V 3 bases short and J 2 bases short, with 11 bases between. Looked up from germline, CDR1 is SGHTA and CDR2 is FQGNSA. CDR3: CASSLDYSTYEQYF. CDR3 nucleotide sequence: TGTGCCAGCAGCTTGGACTACTCAACCTACGAGCAGTACTTC. Variable domain in full (rest from reference TRBV7-2 and TRBJ2-7): GAGVSQSPSNKVTEKGKDVELRCDPISGHTALYWYRQSLGQGLEFLIYFQGNSAPDKSGLPSDRFSAERTGGSVSTLTIQRTQQEDSAVYLCASSLDYSTYEQYFGPGTRLTVT.

The gene calls are TRBV7-9 and TRBJ2-7; the D gene is possibly TRBD2 (5 bases). Trimming stripped 5 bases from V and 0 bases from J, with 14 bases between. There are 15 residues in the CDR3. Per germline, CDR1 SEHNR and CDR2 FQNEAQ (reference sequence). The CDR3 DNA reads TGTGCCAGCAGCGCCGAGGGTAGCCCCTCCTACGAGCAGTACTTC. It translates to CASSAEGSPSYEQYF.

This chain links TRBV7-2 with TRBJ1-2; possible D gene TRBD1, 6 bases. Trimming took 1 base from V and 8 from J, leaving 11 bases between them. This CDR3 spans 13 amino acids. The germline V gene has CDR1 SGHTA and CDR2 FQGNSA. The chain's CDR3 is CASSLGDQGGYTF. DNA for the CDR3: TGTGCCAGCAGCTTAGGTGACCAGGGGGGCTACACCTTC.

The rearrangement links TRBV6-6 to TRBJ1-1, with D tentatively TRBD1 (6 bases). The CDR3 has 15 amino acids. Trimming took 4 bases from V and 2 from J, leaving 14 bases between them. Germline assignment: CDR1 MNHNY and CDR2 SVGAGI (reference sequence). This chain's CDR3 is CASSFTGLINTEAFF. The CDR3 DNA follows: TGTGCCAGCAGTTTCACAGGGTTAATAAACACTGAAGCTTTCTTT.